A single sample gave rise to the 26 T cell receptor beta chains below, sequenced in a study of shared clonotypes between healthy human individuals. The data were produced by immunoSEQ multiplex PCR, yet TCRdb's version contains in-frame clones alone and is incomplete. This sample has over 850,000 clones, with around three quarters found just once. The sample consisted of memory CD4+ T cells from PBMCs. Noted subset: CD45RA-negative fraction. These receptors were obtained from a man between 18 and 35 years old in good health. Some clones in this sample may be carry-over from other donors' samples.

This clone was seen only once. The V gene is TRBV4-3, the J gene TRBJ1-3; D gene ambiguous. Trimming took off 3 bases at V and 0 bases at J, with 3 bases between the two ends. CDR1 is LGHNA and CDR2 is YSLEER in the germline V gene. The length of the CDR3 is 13 residues. In nucleotides, the CDR3 is TGCGCCAGCAGCCATAGCTCTGGAAACACCATATATTTT. The encoded protein is CASSHSSGNTIYF.

V and J are TRBV5-1 and TRBJ1-4; TRBD1 agrees at 7 bases. There are 15 residues in the CDR3. The J segment lost 5 bases and the V segment lost 7 bases, leaving 11 bases of the junction unmatched. Germline CDR1 reads SGHRS; CDR2 reads YFSETQ. CDR3 sequence (DNA): TGCGCCAGCGCAGAACAGGGGAGCACGAATGAAAAACTGTTTTTT. It is translated as CASAEQGSTNEKLFF.

The sample holds many counts of this clone. The J gene is TRBJ1-2, the V gene TRBV28, with TRBD1 identical over 7 bases. Germline CDR1 MDHEN, CDR2 SYDVKM. This CDR3 is 14 amino acids long. J was trimmed by 4 bases and V by 3 bases; bases with no gene match: 5. The CDR3 DNA follows: TGTGCCAGCAGTTTGGAGGGGGCGGTCTATGGCTACACCTTC. Translating gives CASSLEGAVYGYTF.

The chain couples TRBV5-1 to TRBJ1-1; D unclear. The germline gives CDR1 SGHRS, CDR2 YFSETQ. Trimming left V 4 bases short and J 1 base short, with 14 bases between. The CDR3 runs to 15 residues. The CDR3 region has the DNA TGCGCCAGCAGCGCGGCCCCAGGCCAGAACACTGAAGCTTTCTTT. This codes for CASSAAPGQNTEAFF.

This chain joins TRBV30 and TRBJ1-2; TRBD1 matches 7 bases. The germline V gene encodes CDR1 GTSNPN and CDR2 SVGIG (reference sequence). The V gene end was trimmed by 1 base and the J gene end by 8 bases; junction bases not matched to a gene: 13. The CDR3 runs 15 residues. The CDR3 coding sequence is TGTGCCTGGAGTGGGCCGACAGGGCGCCCCAGGGGCTACACCTTC. Protein product: CAWSGPTGRPRGYTF.

The chain combines TRBV6-1 with TRBJ1-1; D may be TRBD1 (6 bases). Germline assignment: CDR1 MNHNS and CDR2 SASEGT. The CDR3 sequence is 15 residues long. The germline V and J ends were trimmed by 5 bases and 4 bases, with 17 bases remaining between them. The DNA of the CDR3 is TGTGCCAGCAGTCAACTCAAGGGGGGGGGCACTGAAGCTTTCTTT. Translated, it gives CASSQLKGGGTEAFF.

The chain combines TRBV7-2 with TRBJ1-1, with D unresolved. Trimming took off 2 bases at V and 4 bases at J, with 11 bases between the two ends. Germline V CDR1 and CDR2: SGHTA, FQGNSA. The CDR3 sequence is 14 residues long. The CDR3 is CASSLTGQATEAFF. Here the CDR3 DNA reads TGTGCCAGCAGCTTAACGGGCCAGGCCACTGAAGCTTTCTTT.

The chain carries TRBV30 and TRBJ1-5; D is perhaps TRBD1 (6 bases). There are 13 residues in the CDR3. CDR1 is GTSNPN and CDR2 is SVGIG in the germline V gene (reference sequence). Trimming took off 0 bases at V and 12 bases at J, with 15 bases between the two ends. The CDR3 is CAWSVGGEFGQHF. The CDR3, as DNA: TGTGCCTGGAGTGTAGGGGGGGAATTTGGCCAGCATTTT.

A note on this clone: Only one base separates this from a far larger clonotype, so it likely reflects a read error. The chain is built from TRBV29-1 and TRBJ2-2, with 9 bases fitting TRBD1. The length of the CDR3 is 12 residues. V lost 6 bases, J lost 5 bases, and 1 base stayed unmatched. Germline CDR1 SQVTM, CDR2 ANQGSEA. The CDR3 loop is CSVGQGTGELFF. DNA for the CDR3: TGCAGCGTGGGACAGGGTACCGGGGAGCTGTTTTTT.

This clone was counted at least ten times. Other DNA sequences from this sample encode an identical CDR3 as well. V and J are TRBV7-3 and TRBJ2-3; D gene unclear. Germline CDR1 SGHTA, CDR2 FQGTGA. The CDR3 contains 13 residues. V was shortened by 5 bases and J by 4 bases, with 10 bases between the two germline ends. The CDR3 DNA sequence: TGTGCCAGCAGCCGTTCTAGGGCAGATACGCAGTATTTT. It codes for CASSRSRADTQYF.

This chain joins TRBV28 and TRBJ2-1; 10 nucleotides align to TRBD2. The CDR3 has 13 amino acids. V shed 5 bases, J shed 8 bases, and the junction held 3 bases outside the gene matches. Germline V lookup: CDR1 MDHEN, CDR2 SYDVKM. The CDR3 DNA follows: TGTGCCAGCAGTCTAGCGGGAGTCGATGAGCAGTTCTTC. Protein: CASSLAGVDEQFF.

The chain is built from TRBV5-6 and TRBJ2-1; TRBD2 might be the D (6 bases). The CDR3 has 16 residues. Germline V gene lookup returns CDR1 SGHDT and CDR2 YYEEEE. V was shortened by 4 bases and J by 8 bases, with 22 bases between the two germline ends. CDR3 loop: CASSRERGQIVDEQFF. DNA for the CDR3: TGTGCCAGCAGCCGGGAGAGGGGTCAGATTGTCGATGAGCAGTTCTTC.

The V and J genes are TRBV14 and TRBJ1-1; D is undetermined. The V gene lost 4 bases and the J gene lost 0 bases, with 9 bases spanning the gap. This CDR3 is 14 amino acids long. Germline V gene lookup returns CDR1 SGHDN and CDR2 FVKESK. The CDR3 region has the DNA TGTGCCAGCAGCCCCGGACCGATGAACACTGAAGCTTTCTTT. This gives the protein CASSPGPMNTEAFF. Drawing the rest from reference TRBV14 and TRBJ1-1, the complete variable domain is EAGVTQFPSHSVIEKGQTVTLRCDPISGHDNLYWYRRVMGKEIKFLLHFVKESKQDESGMPNNRFLAERTGGTYSTLKVQPAELEDSGVYFCASSPGPMNTEAFFGQGTRLTVV.

As concerns this clone: This same CDR3 is encoded by further DNA sequences in the sample. This chain uses TRBV30 with TRBJ1-1; D gene ambiguous. This CDR3 is built from 13 residues. Germline V gene lookup returns CDR1 GTSNPN and CDR2 SVGIG (reference sequence). V was cut by 0 bases and J by 5 bases, with 10 bases left in between. CDR3 sequence (DNA): TGTGCCTGGAGTGTACGAGGTGGAACTGAAGCTTTCTTT. Translating it yields CAWSVRGGTEAFF.

This chain joins TRBV28 and TRBJ1-5; D unclear. Trimming pared 7 bases from V and 0 bases from J, leaving 13 bases between. The CDR3 runs 15 residues. Germline values: CDR1 MDHEN, CDR2 SYDVKM. CDR3 in DNA: TGTGCCAGCATTGGCGGTGGTTATAGCAATCAGCCCCAGCATTTT. It encodes CASIGGGYSNQPQHF.

The chain couples TRBV9 to TRBJ2-2; a possible D gene is TRBD2 (6 bases). The CDR3 has 15 amino acids. V shed 5 bases and J shed 6 bases, with 17 bases lying between them. From germline, CDR1 is SGDLS and CDR2 YYNGEE. The CDR3 sequence: CASRRGTSFSGELFF. The CDR3 region has the DNA TGTGCCAGCAGGAGAGGGACTTCGTTTTCCGGGGAGCTGTTTTTT.

The rearrangement joins TRBV30 to TRBJ1-4; no clear D. Trimming cost V 2 bases and J 15 bases, with 13 bases left between them. This CDR3 is built from 11 residues. Germline V CDR1 and CDR2: GTSNPN, SVGIG (reference sequence). The CDR3 is CAWSQSEYVFF. The CDR3 bases are TGTGCCTGGAGTCAGAGCGAATACGTGTTTTTT. Full variable domain (remainder filled in from reference TRBV30 and TRBJ1-4): SQTIHQWPATLVQPVGSPLSLECTVEGTSNPNLYWYRQAAGRGLQLLFYSVGIGQISSEVPQNLSASRPQDRQFILSSKKLLLSDSGFYLCAWSQSEYVFFGSGTQLSVL.

This rearrangement joins TRBV11-3 to TRBJ2-1, with no clear D. This CDR3 has 11 residues. CDR1 and CDR2 from the germline V gene are SGHNT and YENEEA. V lost 5 bases and J 9 bases, leaving 8 bases between the germline ends. In DNA, the CDR3 is TGTGCCAGCAGCCGTTCGGGTGAGCAGTTCTTC. Protein: CASSRSGEQFF.

This chain links TRBV5-4 with TRBJ2-5; 9 nucleotides match TRBD2. The CDR3 runs 15 residues. V lost 0 bases and J lost 5; bases outside the gene matches: 5. Germline lookup yields CDR1 SGHNT and CDR2 YYREEE (reference sequence). CDR3 amino acids: CASSLDGGRDETQYF. The CDR3 nucleotides are TGTGCCAGCAGCTTGGACGGCGGGAGGGACGAGACCCAGTACTTC.

Only one count was recorded for this clone. The J gene is TRBJ2-3, the V gene TRBV6-1; D is possibly TRBD1 (5 bases). This CDR3 region has 15 residues. The germline gives CDR1 MNHNS, CDR2 SASEGT. V was trimmed by 6 bases and J by 1 base, leaving 14 bases between them. The CDR3: CASRKTVGGTDTQYF. The CDR3 DNA reads as TGTGCCAGCAGGAAGACAGTTGGGGGCACAGATACGCAGTATTTT.

The chain couples TRBV15 to TRBJ1-2, with D perhaps TRBD1 (6 bases). The CDR3 covers 13 residues. Germline V gene data show CDR1 as LNHNV and CDR2 as YYDKDF (reference sequence). Trimming pared 5 bases from V and 2 bases from J, leaving 9 bases between. CDR3 protein: CATSAGQNYGYTF. The CDR3 coding sequence is TGTGCCACCAGCGCCGGACAGAACTATGGCTACACCTTC.

The V and J genes are TRBV4-1 and TRBJ1-2; 8 positions agree with TRBD1. The CDR3 is 13 residues long. In germline, CDR1 is MGHRA, CDR2 YSYEKL. Trimming removed 2 bases from V and 8 bases from J; junction bases left unmatched: 4. The CDR3 is CASSQSDRGGYTF. The CDR3 DNA follows: TGCGCCAGCAGCCAATCCGACAGGGGCGGCTACACCTTC.

This clone appeared a few times. The rearrangement links TRBV7-2 to TRBJ2-3, with 12 bases fitting TRBD2. V gave up 4 bases and J gave up 3 bases; unmatched junction bases: 8. This CDR3 spans 17 amino acids. Germline CDR1 SGHTA, CDR2 FQGNSA. The CDR3 DNA reads TGTGCCAGCAGCTCTAGCGGGAGGGCCGTATTGACAGATACGCAGTATTTT. Its protein is CASSSSGRAVLTDTQYF. Looking up the rest from reference TRBV7-2 and TRBJ2-3 gives the full variable domain: GAGVSQSPSNKVTEKGKDVELRCDPISGHTALYWYRQSLGQGLEFLIYFQGNSAPDKSGLPSDRFSAERTGGSVSTLTIQRTQQEDSAVYLCASSSSGRAVLTDTQYFGPGTRLTVL.

CDR3 sequence: CASSLASGGPYNEQFF. The CDR3 DNA reads as TGTGCCAGCAGTTTGGCTAGCGGAGGCCCCTACAATGAGCAGTTCTTC. The chain links TRBV28 to TRBJ2-1; TRBD2 matches at 7 bases. The V segment lost 3 bases and the J segment 2 bases; nucleotides outside the gene matches: 7. CDR1 and CDR2 from the germline V gene are MDHEN and SYDVKM. CDR3 length: 16 amino acids.

This clone came up a few times. This chain joins TRBV5-1 and TRBJ2-7; 7 nucleotides agree with TRBD1. V trimming: 1 base; J trimming: 5 bases; junction bases outside the gene matches: 9. Germline CDR1 and CDR2: SGHRS and YFSETQ. This CDR3 is built from 15 residues. This CDR3 reads CASSLFSTGENEQYF. In DNA, the CDR3 is TGCGCCAGCAGCTTGTTTAGTACAGGGGAGAACGAGCAGTACTTC.

This clone turned up a few times. The sample contains more than one DNA sequence encoding this CDR3. The chain is built from TRBV5-4 and TRBJ1-3; D ambiguous. CDR3 length equals 14 residues. V lost 5 bases to trimming and J lost 0 bases, with 9 bases between them. Germline CDR1 reads SGHNT; CDR2 reads YYREEE (reference sequence). CDR3 DNA: TGTGCCAGCAGTTCTCAACGCTCTGGAAACACCATATATTTT. Protein: CASSSQRSGNTIYF.